These 10 T cell receptor beta chains were sequenced from one sample in a study of control samples from healthy donors and cancer patients. Repertoires were generated with immunoSEQ multiplex PCR, while TCRdb's copy carries only in-frame clones and drops some. In the table there are 180,000 or so clones, just over 90% of which are singletons. The specimen was blood. All receptors come from a woman in her fifties or sixties in good health.

J is TRBJ1-6 and V is TRBV18, with 9 nucleotides matching TRBD1. V shed 5 bases, J shed 11 bases, and the junction held 10 bases outside the gene matches. The CDR3 runs 15 residues. Germline V gene lookup returns CDR1 KGHSH and CDR2 LQKENI. CDR3 sequence: CASSGAVGQGTPLHF. In DNA, the CDR3 is TGTGCCAGCTCAGGGGCCGTGGGACAGGGTACACCCCTCCACTTT. Combining the CDR3 with reference TRBV18 and TRBJ1-6 gives the whole variable domain NAGVMQNPRHLVRRRGQEARLRCSPMKGHSHVYWYRQLPEEGLKFMVYLQKENIIDESGMPKERFSAEFPKEGPSILRIQQVVRGDSAAYFCASSGAVGQGTPLHFGNGTRLTVT.

This chain connects TRBV27 to TRBJ2-7; TRBD1 matches at 10 bases. Trimming removed 3 bases from V and 2 bases from J; junction bases left unmatched: 7. The CDR3 totals 16 residues. Germline V CDR1 and CDR2: MNHEY, SMNVEV (reference sequence). CDR3 amino acids: CASSLWGQGLPYEQYF. CDR3 sequence (DNA): TGTGCCAGCAGTTTGTGGGGACAGGGGCTCCCCTACGAGCAGTACTTC.

This chain joins TRBV5-1 and TRBJ2-1, with no clear D. The V end lost 0 bases, the J end lost 8 bases, and 6 bases lay between the germline ends. The CDR3 has 12 amino acids. CDR1 and CDR2 from the germline V gene are SGHRS and YFSETQ. The CDR3 sequence is CASSLAGHEQFF. The DNA of the CDR3 is TGCGCCAGCAGCTTGGCCGGACATGAGCAGTTCTTC.

The rearrangement links TRBV6-5 to TRBJ1-2; D ambiguous. Trimming took off 4 bases at V and 7 bases at J, with 19 bases between the two ends. Germline CDR1 reads MNHEY; CDR2 reads SVGAGI. This CDR3 has 15 residues. The chain's CDR3 is CASSSSAPAIAGYTF. CDR3 coding DNA: TGTGCCAGCAGTTCCTCCGCCCCGGCAATAGCTGGCTACACCTTC.

The chain is built from TRBV7-2 and TRBJ1-1, with D possibly being TRBD1 (5 bases). Germline V lookup: CDR1 SGHTA, CDR2 FQGNSA. With 7 bases removed from V and 4 bases from J, the gap between germline ends came to 13 bases. This CDR3 is 13 amino acids long. CDR3 region: CASILGGSTEAFF. The CDR3 nucleotides are TGTGCCAGCATCCTGGGGGGGAGCACTGAAGCTTTCTTT. The whole variable domain, remainder taken from reference TRBV7-2 and TRBJ1-1, is GAGVSQSPSNKVTEKGKDVELRCDPISGHTALYWYRQSLGQGLEFLIYFQGNSAPDKSGLPSDRFSAERTGGSVSTLTIQRTQQEDSAVYLCASILGGSTEAFFGQGTRLTVV.

This clone was counted once. The chain links TRBV6-4 to TRBJ2-3; D could derive from TRBD1 or TRBD2 (7 bases each). The CDR3 has 15 residues. Germline V gene sequence: CDR1 MRHNA, CDR2 SNTAGT. The V and J ends lost 5 bases and 2 bases respectively, with 14 bases between them. CDR3 loop: CASSLQGGITDTQYF. For the CDR3, the DNA is TGTGCCAGCAGTCTTCAGGGGGGGATCACAGATACGCAGTATTTT.

V usage is TRBV4-3 and J usage is TRBJ1-1, with D perhaps matching TRBD1 (5 bases). This CDR3 is built from 12 residues. The germline gives CDR1 LGHNA, CDR2 YSLEER. Trimming shortened V by 1 base and J by 7 bases, and 7 bases separated the two germline ends. This chain's CDR3 is CASSQGGIEAFF. The CDR3 nucleotides read TGCGCCAGCAGCCAAGGGGGGATTGAAGCTTTCTTT.

This clone appeared once. The V gene is TRBV7-8, the J gene TRBJ1-6; D is undetermined. CDR3 length: 15 residues. The V and J ends lost 4 bases and 0 bases respectively, with 7 bases between them. Germline-derived CDR1 and CDR2 are SGHVS and FQNEAQ. This CDR3 reads CASSSVSSYNSPLHF. In DNA, the CDR3 is TGTGCCAGCAGCTCAGTCAGCTCCTATAATTCACCCCTCCACTTT.

The V gene is TRBV18, the J gene TRBJ1-2; D is perhaps TRBD1 (6 bases). This CDR3 is built from 13 residues. Trimming cost V 2 bases and J 8 bases, with 12 bases left between them. The germline gives CDR1 KGHSH, CDR2 LQKENI. The CDR3 nucleotides read TGTGCCAGCTCACCAGACAGGTTCGAGGGCTACACCTTC. It translates to CASSPDRFEGYTF.

V gene TRBV18 combines with J gene TRBJ1-2; 7 bases match TRBD1. J gave up 0 bases and V 3 bases, and 10 bases lay outside the gene matches. The CDR3 is 17 residues long. Germline CDR1 and CDR2: KGHSH and LQKENI. CDR3: CASSPATGQIANYGYTF. Written as DNA, the CDR3 is TGTGCCAGCTCACCGGCCACGGGACAGATAGCTAACTATGGCTACACCTTC.